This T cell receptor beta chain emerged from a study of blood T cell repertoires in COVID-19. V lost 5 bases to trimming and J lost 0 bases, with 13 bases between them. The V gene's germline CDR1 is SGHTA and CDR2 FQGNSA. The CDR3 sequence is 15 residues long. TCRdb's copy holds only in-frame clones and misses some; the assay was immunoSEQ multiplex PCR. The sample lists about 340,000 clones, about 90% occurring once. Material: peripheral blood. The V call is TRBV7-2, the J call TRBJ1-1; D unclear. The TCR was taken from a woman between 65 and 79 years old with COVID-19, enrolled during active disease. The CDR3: CASSPHRVVNTEAFF. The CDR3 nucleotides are TGTGCCAGCAGCCCCCACCGGGTGGTGAACACTGAAGCTTTCTTT.